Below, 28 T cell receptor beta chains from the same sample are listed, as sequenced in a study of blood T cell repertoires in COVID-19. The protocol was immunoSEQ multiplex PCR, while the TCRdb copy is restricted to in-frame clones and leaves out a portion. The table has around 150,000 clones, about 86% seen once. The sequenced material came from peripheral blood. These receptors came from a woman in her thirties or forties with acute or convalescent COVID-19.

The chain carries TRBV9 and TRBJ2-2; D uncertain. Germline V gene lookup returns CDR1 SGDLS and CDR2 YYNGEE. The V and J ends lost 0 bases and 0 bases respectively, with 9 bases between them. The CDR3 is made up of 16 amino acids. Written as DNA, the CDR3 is TGTGCCAGCAGCGTAGGAGCAGCGCCGAACACCGGGGAGCTGTTTTTT. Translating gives CASSVGAAPNTGELFF.

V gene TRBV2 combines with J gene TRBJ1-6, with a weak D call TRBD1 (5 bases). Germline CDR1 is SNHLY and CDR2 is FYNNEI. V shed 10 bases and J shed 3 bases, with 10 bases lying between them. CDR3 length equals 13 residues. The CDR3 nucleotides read TGTGCCATCCGACAGAACTATAATTCACCCCTCCACTTT. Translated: CAIRQNYNSPLHF.

The CDR3 is CASSQDQLAGPYNEQFF. As DNA, the CDR3 is TGTGCCAGCAGCCAAGATCAACTAGCGGGACCCTACAATGAGCAGTTCTTC. This rearrangement joins TRBV3-1 (or the pseudogene TRBV3-2) to TRBJ2-1; TRBD2 matches at 10 bases. The CDR3 spans 17 residues. Germline V gives CDR1 LGHDT, CDR2 YNNKEL (reference sequence). V was clipped by 0 bases and J by 2 bases; unmatched bases: 4.

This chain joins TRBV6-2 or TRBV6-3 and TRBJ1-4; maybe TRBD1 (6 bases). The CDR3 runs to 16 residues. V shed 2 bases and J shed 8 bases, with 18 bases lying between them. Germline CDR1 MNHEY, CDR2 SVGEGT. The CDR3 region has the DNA TGTGCCAGCAGTTACAAGTCCTCAGGGGATCTCGAAAAACTGTTTTTT. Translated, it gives CASSYKSSGDLEKLFF.

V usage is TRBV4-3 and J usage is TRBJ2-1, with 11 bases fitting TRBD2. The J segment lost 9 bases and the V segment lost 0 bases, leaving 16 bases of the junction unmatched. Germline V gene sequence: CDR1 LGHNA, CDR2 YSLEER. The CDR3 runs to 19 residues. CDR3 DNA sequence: TGCGCCAGCAGCCAAGATCGATGGGAACTAGCGGGAGCTCCATTTGAGCAGTTCTTC. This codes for CASSQDRWELAGAPFEQFF.

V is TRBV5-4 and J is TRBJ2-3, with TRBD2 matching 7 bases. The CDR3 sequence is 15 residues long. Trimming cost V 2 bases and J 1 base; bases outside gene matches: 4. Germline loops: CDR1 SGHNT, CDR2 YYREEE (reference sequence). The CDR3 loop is CASSLPSGGTDTQYF. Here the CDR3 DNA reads TGTGCCAGCAGCTTACCGAGCGGGGGCACAGATACGCAGTATTTT.

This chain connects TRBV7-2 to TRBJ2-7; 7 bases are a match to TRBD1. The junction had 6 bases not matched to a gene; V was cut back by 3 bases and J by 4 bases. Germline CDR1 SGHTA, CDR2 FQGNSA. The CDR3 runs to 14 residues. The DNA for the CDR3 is TGTGCCAGCAGCTTTAACGACAGGGTTTACGAGCAGTACTTC. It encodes CASSFNDRVYEQYF.

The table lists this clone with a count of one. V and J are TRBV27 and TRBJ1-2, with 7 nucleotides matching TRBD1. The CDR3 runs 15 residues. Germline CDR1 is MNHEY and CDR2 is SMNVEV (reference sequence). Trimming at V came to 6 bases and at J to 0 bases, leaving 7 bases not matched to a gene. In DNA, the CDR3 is TGTGCCAGCAGCCGGGACAGCCTCGCTAACTATGGCTACACCTTC. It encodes CASSRDSLANYGYTF.

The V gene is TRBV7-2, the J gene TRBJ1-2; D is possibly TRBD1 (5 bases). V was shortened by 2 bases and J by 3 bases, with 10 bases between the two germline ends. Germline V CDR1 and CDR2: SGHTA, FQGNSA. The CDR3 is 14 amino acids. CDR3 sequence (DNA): TGTGCCAGCAGCTTACTACAGGTTTACTATGGCTACACCTTC. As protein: CASSLLQVYYGYTF.

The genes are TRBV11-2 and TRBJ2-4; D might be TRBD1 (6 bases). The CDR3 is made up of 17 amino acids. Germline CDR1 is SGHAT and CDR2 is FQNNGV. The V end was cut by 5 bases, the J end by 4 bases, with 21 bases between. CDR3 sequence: CASSPPGTTGGKNIQYF. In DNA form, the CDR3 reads TGTGCCAGCAGCCCCCCCGGGACAACGGGTGGAAAAAACATTCAGTACTTC.

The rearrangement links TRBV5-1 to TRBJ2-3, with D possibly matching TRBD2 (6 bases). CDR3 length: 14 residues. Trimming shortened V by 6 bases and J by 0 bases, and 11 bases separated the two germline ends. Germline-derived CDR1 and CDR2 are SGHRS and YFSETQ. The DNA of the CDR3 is TGCGCCAGCAACCCCCGGGGGAGCACAGATACGCAGTATTTT. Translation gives CASNPRGSTDTQYF.

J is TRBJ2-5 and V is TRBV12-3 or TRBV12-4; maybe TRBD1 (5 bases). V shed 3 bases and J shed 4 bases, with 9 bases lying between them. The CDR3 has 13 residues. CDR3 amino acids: CASSLAGLETQYF. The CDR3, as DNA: TGTGCCAGCAGTTTGGCAGGGTTAGAGACCCAGTACTTC.

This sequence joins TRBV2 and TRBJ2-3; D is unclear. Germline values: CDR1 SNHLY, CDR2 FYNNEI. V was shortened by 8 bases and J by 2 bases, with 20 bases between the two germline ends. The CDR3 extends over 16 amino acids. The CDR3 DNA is TGTGCCAGCGAGAAATCTATAGTAATCCCCACAGATACGCAGTATTTT. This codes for CASEKSIVIPTDTQYF.

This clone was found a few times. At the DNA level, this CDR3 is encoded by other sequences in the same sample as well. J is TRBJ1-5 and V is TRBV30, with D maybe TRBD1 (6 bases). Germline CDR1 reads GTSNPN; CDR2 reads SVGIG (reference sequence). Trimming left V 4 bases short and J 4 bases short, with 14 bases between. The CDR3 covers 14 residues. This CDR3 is CAWTGGGLNQPQHF. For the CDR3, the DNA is TGTGCCTGGACCGGGGGGGGCTTGAATCAGCCCCAGCATTTT.

The CDR3 sequence is CAISAPGQGALNTEAFF. In DNA form, the CDR3 reads TGTGCCATCAGTGCCCCGGGACAGGGGGCCTTGAACACTGAAGCTTTCTTT. The V and J genes are TRBV10-3 and TRBJ1-1; the match to TRBD1 covers 12 bases. The V gene's germline CDR1 is ENHRY and CDR2 SYGVKD. This CDR3 region has 17 residues. V was pared by 4 bases and J by 0 bases, with 6 bases of the junction left unmatched.

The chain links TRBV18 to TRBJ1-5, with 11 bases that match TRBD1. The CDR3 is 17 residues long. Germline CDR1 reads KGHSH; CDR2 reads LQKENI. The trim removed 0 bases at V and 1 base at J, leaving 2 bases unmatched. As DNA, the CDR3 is TGTGCCAGCTCACCACCCGGACAGGGGGCCAGCAATCAGCCCCAGCATTTT. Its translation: CASSPPGQGASNQPQHF.

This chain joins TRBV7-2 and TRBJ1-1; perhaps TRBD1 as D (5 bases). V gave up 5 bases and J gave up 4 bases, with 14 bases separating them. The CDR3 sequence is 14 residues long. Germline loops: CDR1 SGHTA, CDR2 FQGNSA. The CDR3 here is CASSRRGRSTEAFF. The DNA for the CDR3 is TGTGCCAGCAGCCGTCGGGGGAGAAGCACTGAAGCTTTCTTT.

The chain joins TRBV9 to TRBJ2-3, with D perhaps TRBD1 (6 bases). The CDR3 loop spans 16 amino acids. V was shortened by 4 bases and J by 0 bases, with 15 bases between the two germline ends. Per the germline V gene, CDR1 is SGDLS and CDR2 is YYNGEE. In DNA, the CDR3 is TGTGCCAGCAGCATCCAGGGGTTTGAAAGCACAGATACGCAGTATTTT. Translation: CASSIQGFESTDTQYF.

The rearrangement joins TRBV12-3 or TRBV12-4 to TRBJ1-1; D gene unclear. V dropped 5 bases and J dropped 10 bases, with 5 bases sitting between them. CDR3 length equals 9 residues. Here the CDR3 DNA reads TGTGCCAGCAGTCCCGGAGCTTTCTTT. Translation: CASSPGAFF.

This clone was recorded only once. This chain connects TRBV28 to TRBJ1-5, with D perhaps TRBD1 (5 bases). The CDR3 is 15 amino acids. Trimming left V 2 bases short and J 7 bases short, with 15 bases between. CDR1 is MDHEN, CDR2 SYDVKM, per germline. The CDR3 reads CASSLDGGSKQPQHF. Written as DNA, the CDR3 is TGTGCCAGCAGTTTAGACGGGGGTTCGAAACAGCCCCAGCATTTT.

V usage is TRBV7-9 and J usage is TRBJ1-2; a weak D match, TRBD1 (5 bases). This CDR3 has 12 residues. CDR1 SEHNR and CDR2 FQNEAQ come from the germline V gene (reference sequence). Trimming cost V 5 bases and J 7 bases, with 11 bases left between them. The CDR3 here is CASSNRIRGYTF. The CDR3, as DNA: TGTGCCAGCAGCAACAGGATTCGTGGCTACACCTTC.

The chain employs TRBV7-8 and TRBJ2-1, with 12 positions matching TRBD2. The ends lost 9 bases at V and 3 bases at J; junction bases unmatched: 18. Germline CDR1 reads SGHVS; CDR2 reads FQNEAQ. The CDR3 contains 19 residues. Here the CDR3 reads CASGMGGLAGKRRYNEQFF. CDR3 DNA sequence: TGTGCCAGTGGTATGGGAGGACTAGCGGGAAAAAGGCGCTACAATGAGCAGTTCTTC. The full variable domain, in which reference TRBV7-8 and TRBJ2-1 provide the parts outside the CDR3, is GAGVSQSPRYKVAKRGQDVALRCDPISGHVSLFWYQQALGQGPEFLTYFQNEAQLDKSGLPSDRFFAERPEGSVSTLKIQRTQQEDSAVYLCASGMGGLAGKRRYNEQFFGPGTRLTVL.

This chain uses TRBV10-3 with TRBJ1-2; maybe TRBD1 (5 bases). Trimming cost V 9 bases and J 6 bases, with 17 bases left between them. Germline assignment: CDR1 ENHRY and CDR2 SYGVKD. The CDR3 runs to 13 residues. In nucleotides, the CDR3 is TGTGCCATTCGACAGCTTACTCCGGATGGCTACACCTTC. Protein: CAIRQLTPDGYTF.

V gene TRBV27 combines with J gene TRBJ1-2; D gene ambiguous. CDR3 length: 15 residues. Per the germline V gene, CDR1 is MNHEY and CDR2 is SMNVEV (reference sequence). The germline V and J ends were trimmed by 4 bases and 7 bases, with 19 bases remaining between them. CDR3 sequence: CASSWEGAGGGGYTF. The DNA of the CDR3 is TGTGCCAGCAGTTGGGAGGGAGCCGGTGGAGGTGGCTACACCTTC.

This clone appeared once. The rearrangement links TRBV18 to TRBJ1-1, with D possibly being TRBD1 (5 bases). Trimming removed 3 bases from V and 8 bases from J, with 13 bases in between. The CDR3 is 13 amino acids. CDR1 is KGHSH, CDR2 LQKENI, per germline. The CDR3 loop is CASSPQRGGEAFF. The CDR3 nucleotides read TGTGCCAGCTCACCGCAACGGGGGGGAGAAGCTTTCTTT. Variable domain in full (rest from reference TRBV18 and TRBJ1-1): NAGVMQNPRHLVRRRGQEARLRCSPMKGHSHVYWYRQLPEEGLKFMVYLQKENIIDESGMPKERFSAEFPKEGPSILRIQQVVRGDSAAYFCASSPQRGGEAFFGQGTRLTVV.

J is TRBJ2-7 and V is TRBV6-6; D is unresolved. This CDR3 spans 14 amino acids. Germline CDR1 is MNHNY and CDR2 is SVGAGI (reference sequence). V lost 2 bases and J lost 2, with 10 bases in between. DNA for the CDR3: TGTGCCAGCAGTTACCCAGGCGAGACCTACGAGCAGTACTTC. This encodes CASSYPGETYEQYF.

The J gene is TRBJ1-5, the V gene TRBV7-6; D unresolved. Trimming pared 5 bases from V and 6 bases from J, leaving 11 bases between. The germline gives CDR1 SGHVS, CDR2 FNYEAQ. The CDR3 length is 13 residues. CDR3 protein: CASSQGGRQPQHF. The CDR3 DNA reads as TGTGCCAGCAGCCAAGGAGGGCGTCAGCCCCAGCATTTT.

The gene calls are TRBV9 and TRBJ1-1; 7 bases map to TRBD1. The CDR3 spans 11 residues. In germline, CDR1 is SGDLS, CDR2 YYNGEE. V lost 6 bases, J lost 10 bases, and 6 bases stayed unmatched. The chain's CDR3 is CASMLRTGAFF. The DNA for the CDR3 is TGTGCCAGCATGCTAAGGACAGGAGCTTTCTTT.